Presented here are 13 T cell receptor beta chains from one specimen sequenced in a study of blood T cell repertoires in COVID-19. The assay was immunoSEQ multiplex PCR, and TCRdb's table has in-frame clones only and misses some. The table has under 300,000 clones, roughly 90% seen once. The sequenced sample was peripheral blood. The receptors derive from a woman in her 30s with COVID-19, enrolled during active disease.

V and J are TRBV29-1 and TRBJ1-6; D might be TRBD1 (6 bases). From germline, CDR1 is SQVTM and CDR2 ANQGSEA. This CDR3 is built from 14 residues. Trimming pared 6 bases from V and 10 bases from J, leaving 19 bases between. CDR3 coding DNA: TGCAGCGTATTTTCCGGACAGTTTGGATCACCCCTCCACTTT. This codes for CSVFSGQFGSPLHF.

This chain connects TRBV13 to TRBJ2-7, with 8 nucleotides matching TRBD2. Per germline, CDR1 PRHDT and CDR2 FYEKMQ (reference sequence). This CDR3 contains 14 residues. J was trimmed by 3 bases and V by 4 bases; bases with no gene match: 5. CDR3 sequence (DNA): TGTGCCAGCAGCTCGTTAGCGGGGAGCTACGAGCAGTACTTC. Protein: CASSSLAGSYEQYF.

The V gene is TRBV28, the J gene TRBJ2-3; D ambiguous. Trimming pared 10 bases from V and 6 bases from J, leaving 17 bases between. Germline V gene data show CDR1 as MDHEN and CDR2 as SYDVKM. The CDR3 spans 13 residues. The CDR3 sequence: CATSRGPQDTQYF. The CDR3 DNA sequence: TGTGCCACTTCCCGCGGCCCCCAGGATACGCAGTATTTT.

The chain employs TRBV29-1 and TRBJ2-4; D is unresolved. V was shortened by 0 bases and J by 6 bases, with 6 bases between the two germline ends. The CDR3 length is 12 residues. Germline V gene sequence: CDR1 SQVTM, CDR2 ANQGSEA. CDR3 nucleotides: TGCAGCGTTGAAGACCCCGGAAACATTCAGTACTTC. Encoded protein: CSVEDPGNIQYF.

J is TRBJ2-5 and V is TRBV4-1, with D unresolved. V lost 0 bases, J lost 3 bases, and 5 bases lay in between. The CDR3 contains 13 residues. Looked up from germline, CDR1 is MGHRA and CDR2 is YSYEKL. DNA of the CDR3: TGCGCCAGCAGCCAAGACCAGGAAGAGACCCAGTACTTC. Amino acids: CASSQDQEETQYF.

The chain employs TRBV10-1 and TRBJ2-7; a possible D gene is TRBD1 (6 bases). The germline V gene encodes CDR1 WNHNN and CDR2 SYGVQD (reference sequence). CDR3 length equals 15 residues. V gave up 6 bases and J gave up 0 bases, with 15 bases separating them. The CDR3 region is CASRDSNPSSYEQYF. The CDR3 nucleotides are TGCGCCAGCAGGGACAGCAATCCGAGCTCCTACGAGCAGTACTTC.

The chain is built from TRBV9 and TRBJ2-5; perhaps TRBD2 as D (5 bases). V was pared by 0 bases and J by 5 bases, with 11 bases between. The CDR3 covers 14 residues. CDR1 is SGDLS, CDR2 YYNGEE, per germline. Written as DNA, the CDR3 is TGTGCCAGCAGCGTAGGTCCCCGAGGGGAGACCCAGTACTTC. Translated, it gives CASSVGPRGETQYF.

The CDR3 DNA is TGTGCCAGCAGCCAAGCCCAACTCGGGACTAGCGGGGAGACCCAGTACTTC. It yields the protein CASSQAQLGTSGETQYF. This rearrangement joins TRBV4-2 to TRBJ2-5, with TRBD2 matching over 12 bases. J lost 5 bases, V lost 1 base, and 8 bases had no gene match. CDR1 LGHNA and CDR2 YNFKEQ come from the germline V gene. This CDR3 comprises 17 residues.

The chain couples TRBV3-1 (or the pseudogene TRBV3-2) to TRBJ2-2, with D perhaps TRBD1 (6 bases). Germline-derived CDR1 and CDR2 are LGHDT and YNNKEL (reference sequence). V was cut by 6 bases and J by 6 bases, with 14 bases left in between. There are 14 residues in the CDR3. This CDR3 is CASRLGTTPGELFF. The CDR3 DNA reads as TGTGCCAGCAGACTCGGGACAACCCCCGGGGAGCTGTTTTTT.

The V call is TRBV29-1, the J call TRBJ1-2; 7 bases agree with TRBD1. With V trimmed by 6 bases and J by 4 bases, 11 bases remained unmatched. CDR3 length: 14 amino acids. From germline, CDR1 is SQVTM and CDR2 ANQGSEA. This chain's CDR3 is CSVATGTVGYGYTF. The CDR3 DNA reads TGCAGCGTAGCAACCGGGACAGTGGGCTATGGCTACACCTTC. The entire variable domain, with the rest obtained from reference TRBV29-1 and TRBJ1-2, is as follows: SAVISQKPSRDICQRGTSLTIQCQVDSQVTMMFWYRQQPGQSLTLIATANQGSEATYESGFVIDKFPISRPNLTFSTLTVSNMSPEDSSIYLCSVATGTVGYGYTFGSGTRLTVV.

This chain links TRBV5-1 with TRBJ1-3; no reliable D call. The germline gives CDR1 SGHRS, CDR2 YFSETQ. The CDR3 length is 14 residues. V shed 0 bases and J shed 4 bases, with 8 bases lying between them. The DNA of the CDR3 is TGCGCCAGCAGCTTGGTGCCGGAGGGAAACACCATATATTTT. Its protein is CASSLVPEGNTIYF.

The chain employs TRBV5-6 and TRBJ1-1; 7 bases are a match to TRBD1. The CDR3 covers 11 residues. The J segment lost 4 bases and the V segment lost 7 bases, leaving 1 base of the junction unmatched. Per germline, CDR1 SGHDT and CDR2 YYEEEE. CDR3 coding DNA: TGTGCCAGCGCAGGGGGCACTGAAGCTTTCTTT. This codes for CASAGGTEAFF.

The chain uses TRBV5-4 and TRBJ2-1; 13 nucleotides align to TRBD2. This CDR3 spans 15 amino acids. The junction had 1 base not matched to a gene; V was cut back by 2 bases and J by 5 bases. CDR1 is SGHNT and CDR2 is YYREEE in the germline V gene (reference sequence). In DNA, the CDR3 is TGTGCCAGCAGCTTACTAGCGGGGGGGGACAATGAGCAGTTCTTC. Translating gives CASSLLAGGDNEQFF.